The entry below gives a single T cell receptor (beta chain) sequence along with its context. This entry belongs to a study of shared clonotypes between healthy human individuals. Across the study: Donor ages ranged 18 to 49 years: a couple of women, a few men.

Trimming shortened V by 3 bases and J by 3 bases, and 6 bases separated the two germline ends. Germline assignment: CDR1 DFQATT and CDR2 SNEGSKA (reference sequence). The CDR3 sequence is 11 residues long. The authors split each subset's genomic DNA evenly across several immunoSEQ plates. Repertoires were generated with immunoSEQ multiplex PCR, while TCRdb's copy carries only in-frame clones and drops some. In the table there are 500,000 to 550,000 clones, about 96% of which are singletons. The material sequenced was naive CD4+ T cells sorted from blood. The subset denotes: CD45RA+ positively selected. V gene TRBV20-1 combines with J gene TRBJ2-7; D not resolved. This clonotype was sampled from a woman aged 25 to 39 in good health. The CDR3 region is CSARVYYEQYF. Written as DNA, the CDR3 is TGCAGTGCTAGGGTTTACTACGAGCAGTACTTC.